This note documents a single T cell receptor (beta chain) sequence. Its antigen is undetermined. CDR1 SQVTM and CDR2 ANQGSEA come from the germline V gene. With 4 bases removed from V and 7 bases from J, the gap between germline ends came to 10 bases. The CDR3 is 12 residues long. With 60 Vbeta and 13 Jbeta primers, the PCR was carried out. Assay used: immunoSEQ multiplex PCR; TCRdb lists only in-frame clones, some missing. Of about 100,000 clones listed, 78% are singletons. These data originate in a study of cytomegalovirus exposure and HLA in healthy donors. The study, taken as a whole, reports: In a later analysis, CMV-associated beta chains were mostly HLA-associated, it appeared. Researchers counted roughly 150 TCR beta chains as cytomegalovirus-associated. Available immune exposure information covered CMV serostatus only.

Participants comprised healthy donors of bone marrow. This receptor was taken from a woman aged 55 to 70 in good health and CMV-seronegative. The sequenced sample consisted of PBMCs. J is TRBJ1-4 and V is TRBV29-1; perhaps TRBD1 as D (5 bases). DNA for the CDR3: TGCAGCGTTGGAACAGGAAGTGAAAAACTGTTTTTT. This translates into CSVGTGSEKLFF.